One and the same sample provided the 18 T cell receptor beta chains below, sequenced in a study of cytomegalovirus exposure and HLA in healthy donors. Primers included in the PCR were 60 Vbeta and 13 Jbeta primers. Clones were read by immunoSEQ multiplex PCR, and TCRdb kept only the in-frame ones, dropping some. This sample has some 190,000 clones, with 86% found just once. What was sequenced was PBMCs. Receptors originate from a woman aged 30 to 39 in good health and CMV-seronegative.

V and J are TRBV28 and TRBJ2-7, with D possibly matching TRBD2 (6 bases). The CDR3 sequence is 15 residues long. Germline-derived CDR1 and CDR2 are MDHEN and SYDVKM. V was cut by 9 bases and J by 3 bases, with 21 bases left in between. CDR3 amino acids: CASQTGDSDLYEQYF. In nucleotides, the CDR3 is TGTGCCAGTCAGACGGGGGACTCGGACCTCTACGAGCAGTACTTC.

The chain combines TRBV28 with TRBJ1-3; 8 bases agree with TRBD1. This CDR3 comprises 14 residues. The V gene end was trimmed by 2 bases and the J gene end by 8 bases; junction bases not matched to a gene: 5. Germline CDR1 MDHEN, CDR2 SYDVKM. This chain's CDR3 is CASSLTQGAYTIYF. In nucleotides, the CDR3 is TGTGCCAGCAGTTTAACCCAGGGGGCATACACCATATATTTT.

The gene calls are TRBV28 and TRBJ2-7, with TRBD1 matching over 10 bases. Trimming removed 1 base from V and 5 bases from J; junction bases left unmatched: 5. From germline, CDR1 is MDHEN and CDR2 SYDVKM. The CDR3 length is 15 residues. The CDR3 DNA sequence: TGTGCCAGCAGTTTATTCCGGGACAGGGGAAACGAGCAGTACTTC. This codes for CASSLFRDRGNEQYF.

V is TRBV7-3 and J is TRBJ2-1, with 14 bases fitting TRBD2. With V trimmed by 6 bases and J by 9 bases, 10 bases remained unmatched. The germline gives CDR1 SGHTA, CDR2 FQGTGA. The CDR3 loop spans 16 amino acids. CDR3 nucleotides: TGTGCCAGCAGTCGACTAGCGGGAGGGATGGTGGGTGAGCAGTTCTTC. It encodes CASSRLAGGMVGEQFF.

The rearrangement uses TRBV20-1 and TRBJ2-1; D uncertain. This CDR3 contains 11 residues. Germline loops: CDR1 DFQATT, CDR2 SNEGSKA (reference sequence). V lost 3 bases, J lost 7 bases, and 7 bases lay in between. CDR3 nucleotides: TGCAGTGCTAGGGTAGTAAATGAGCAGTTCTTC. Translating gives CSARVVNEQFF.

This clone was counted a single time. The rearrangement uses TRBV30 and TRBJ2-7, with D possibly TRBD2 on 6 matching bases. The V end lost 0 bases, the J end lost 1 base, and 10 bases lay between the germline ends. This CDR3 contains 14 residues. CDR1 and CDR2 (germline): GTSNPN, SVGIG (reference sequence). The CDR3 nucleotides are TGTGCCTGGAGTGTTGCTGGGACTTCCTACGAGCAGTACTTC. Translating it yields CAWSVAGTSYEQYF.

This clone appeared a single time. The genes are TRBV7-9 and TRBJ2-1, with D tentatively TRBD2 (7 bases). The ends were cut back, 5 bases at V and 0 bases at J, with 11 bases in the middle. This CDR3 is built from 15 residues. In germline, CDR1 is SEHNR, CDR2 FQNEAQ (reference sequence). CDR3 coding DNA: TGTGCCAGCAGCCTAGGGGGGGTCTCCTACAATGAGCAGTTCTTC. Protein: CASSLGGVSYNEQFF.

The chain links TRBV5-4 to TRBJ2-1, with 7 bases aligning to TRBD1. Germline trimming cut 4 bases from V and 0 bases from J; bases unmatched to any gene: 4. Germline V CDR1 and CDR2: SGHNT, YYREEE (reference sequence). This CDR3 has 15 amino acids. For the CDR3, the DNA is TGTGCCAGCAGCCTGGGACAGAGCTCCTACAATGAGCAGTTCTTC. Translation: CASSLGQSSYNEQFF.

For the CDR3, the DNA is TGTGCCATCAGCGCGACTAGCGGGGAAGAGACCCAGTACTTC. This codes for CAISATSGEETQYF. The chain links TRBV10-3 to TRBJ2-5; 11 bases agree with TRBD2. Germline CDR1 and CDR2: ENHRY and SYGVKD. V lost 6 bases to trimming and J lost 3 bases; unmatched junction nucleotides: 3. This CDR3 region has 14 residues.

The chain links TRBV6-1 to TRBJ2-7; the D is unclear. Germline V gene sequence: CDR1 MNHNS, CDR2 SASEGT. CDR3 length equals 12 residues. V was pared by 2 bases and J by 3 bases, with 5 bases between. The CDR3 sequence: CASSENSYEQYF. CDR3 coding DNA: TGTGCCAGCAGTGAAAACAGCTACGAGCAGTACTTC.

This sequence joins TRBV5-4 and TRBJ2-7; D is possibly TRBD1 (5 bases). The V end lost 4 bases, the J end lost 1 base, and 6 bases lay between the germline ends. Germline assignment: CDR1 SGHNT and CDR2 YYREEE (reference sequence). CDR3 length equals 12 residues. In DNA form, the CDR3 reads TGTGCCAGCAGCGCAGGGTCCTACGAGCAGTACTTC. Its protein product is CASSAGSYEQYF.

This clone appeared a single time. The chain combines TRBV2 with TRBJ2-5; TRBD2 matches 11 bases. The CDR3 extends over 14 amino acids. The ends lost 6 bases at V and 0 bases at J; junction bases unmatched: 0. The V gene's germline CDR1 is SNHLY and CDR2 FYNNEI. The CDR3 region is CASRGLADQETQYF. DNA for the CDR3: TGTGCCAGCAGGGGACTAGCGGACCAAGAGACCCAGTACTTC.

The J gene is TRBJ2-1, the V gene TRBV10-1; 15 bases map to TRBD2. CDR1 WNHNN and CDR2 SYGVQD come from the germline V gene (reference sequence). This CDR3 comprises 16 residues. V lost 6 bases, J lost 5 bases, and 5 bases stayed unmatched. The CDR3 DNA follows: TGCGCCAGCAGCGGACTAGCGGGAGGGCCCCACAATGAGCAGTTCTTC. This encodes CASSGLAGGPHNEQFF.

V and J are TRBV7-2 and TRBJ1-3; maybe TRBD1 (5 bases). Trimming took off 4 bases at V and 1 base at J, with 20 bases between the two ends. This CDR3 contains 18 residues. The germline V gene encodes CDR1 SGHTA and CDR2 FQGNSA. CDR3 bases: TGTGCCAGCAGCTCCCCTCCCGACAGATCAATTTCTGGAAACACCATATATTTT. Encoded protein: CASSSPPDRSISGNTIYF. The entire variable domain, with the rest obtained from reference TRBV7-2 and TRBJ1-3, is as follows: GAGVSQSPSNKVTEKGKDVELRCDPISGHTALYWYRQSLGQGLEFLIYFQGNSAPDKSGLPSDRFSAERTGGSVSTLTIQRTQQEDSAVYLCASSSPPDRSISGNTIYFGEGSWLTVV.

The V call is TRBV18, the J call TRBJ1-5; possible D gene TRBD1, 6 bases. Per the germline V gene, CDR1 is KGHSH and CDR2 is LQKENI. The CDR3 has 17 amino acids. The germline V and J ends were trimmed by 2 bases and 4 bases, with 18 bases remaining between them. The CDR3 DNA reads TGTGCCAGCTCACCAAGGGGGGGCAGTGTGGGGAATCAGCCCCAGCATTTT. Amino acid sequence: CASSPRGGSVGNQPQHF.

The chain joins TRBV27 to TRBJ2-3; possible D gene TRBD1, 5 bases. V shed 6 bases and J shed 2 bases, with 9 bases lying between them. In germline, CDR1 is MNHEY, CDR2 SMNVEV (reference sequence). The CDR3 is 13 amino acids. CDR3 in amino acids: CASSPTDTDTQYF. DNA of the CDR3: TGTGCCAGCAGCCCGACAGACACAGATACGCAGTATTTT.

This chain uses TRBV4-1 with TRBJ2-7; D is uncertain. The CDR3 loop spans 13 amino acids. V was clipped by 1 base and J by 4 bases, with 8 bases between them. Germline-derived CDR1 and CDR2 are MGHRA and YSYEKL. The CDR3 sequence is CASSQGLVYEQYF. In DNA form, the CDR3 reads TGCGCCAGCAGCCAAGGACTTGTTTACGAGCAGTACTTC.

This rearrangement joins TRBV19 to TRBJ1-1, with a possible D match to TRBD1 (6 bases). This CDR3 contains 14 residues. The germline CDR1 and CDR2 sequences are LNHDA and SQIVND (reference sequence). Trimming removed 3 bases from V and 4 bases from J, with 12 bases in between. The CDR3 nucleotides are TGTGCCAGTAGTATCAACAGGGTCGGCACTGAAGCTTTCTTT. Translated, it gives CASSINRVGTEAFF. The variable domain in full, with the rest retrieved from reference TRBV19 and TRBJ1-1, is DGGITQSPKYLFRKEGQNVTLSCEQNLNHDAMYWYRQDPGQGLRLIYYSQIVNDFQKGDIAEGYSVSREKKESFPLTVTSAQKNPTAFYLCASSINRVGTEAFFGQGTRLTVV.